This entry lists 8 T cell receptor beta chains sequenced from one sample in a study of beta chain features in type 1 diabetes. Expressed TCRB transcripts were sequenced because the isolated RNA had all been reverse transcribed beforehand. Assay: immunoSEQ multiplex PCR; the TCRdb copy retains only in-frame clones and omits some. The sample yields 38,000 or so clones, around 60% seen once. What was sequenced was Tregs from blood. All receptors derive from a woman under 40 in good health.

In this sample, this clone turned up once. The chain employs TRBV28 and TRBJ1-5; D remains ambiguous. Per germline, CDR1 MDHEN and CDR2 SYDVKM. V lost 11 bases, J lost 0 bases, and 23 bases lay in between. CDR3 length: 17 residues. Here the CDR3 reads CASAPPHTIYSNQPQHF. The CDR3 coding sequence is TGTGCCTCAGCGCCCCCGCACACCATCTATAGCAATCAGCCCCAGCATTTT.

The chain couples TRBV5-1 to TRBJ2-1; no clear D. The CDR3 totals 12 residues. Germline lookup yields CDR1 SGHRS and CDR2 YFSETQ. V gave up 4 bases and J gave up 7 bases, with 9 bases separating them. In nucleotides, the CDR3 is TGCGCCAGCAGCCCCACACAGAATGAGCAGTTCTTC. Amino acids: CASSPTQNEQFF. The variable domain in full, completed from reference TRBV5-1 and TRBJ2-1, reads KAGVTQTPRYLIKTRGQQVTLSCSPISGHRSVSWYQQTPGQGLQFLFEYFSETQRNKGNFPGRFSGRQFSNSRSEMNVSTLELGDSALYLCASSPTQNEQFFGPGTRLTVL.

This chain connects TRBV5-6 to TRBJ2-3, with 10 bases matching TRBD2. The CDR3 spans 14 residues. The germline gives CDR1 SGHDT, CDR2 YYEEEE. V shed 4 bases and J 1 base; nucleotides not matched to a gene: 0. This chain's CDR3 is CASSGTSGTDTQYF. The CDR3 DNA reads TGTGCCAGCAGCGGGACTAGCGGCACAGATACGCAGTATTTT.

Turning to this clone: At one end the junction does not follow the germline gene, possibly because of a read error. The chain joins TRBV19 to TRBJ2-1; 8 bases fit TRBD1. The CDR3 has 13 residues. CDR1 is LNHDA, CDR2 SQIVND, per germline (reference sequence). For the CDR3, the DNA is TGTGCCAGTACCTTGGGGGCCGGACAGGGAACCGTCTTC. Its translation: CASTLGAGQGTVF.

The J gene is TRBJ2-3, the V gene TRBV9, with 15 bases lining up with TRBD2. Germline CDR1 and CDR2: SGDLS and YYNGEE. The CDR3 is 16 residues long. Trimming removed 0 bases from V and 6 bases from J; junction bases left unmatched: 2. The CDR3 loop reads CASSVGTSGRADTQYF. The CDR3 region has the DNA TGTGCCAGCAGCGTAGGGACTAGCGGGAGGGCCGATACGCAGTATTTT.

The chain's CDR3 is CASSHGLAGAYEQYF. Written as DNA, the CDR3 is TGTGCCAGCAGTCACGGACTAGCGGGAGCCTACGAGCAGTACTTC. The gene calls are TRBV27 and TRBJ2-7, with TRBD2 identical over 13 bases. The junction had 3 bases not matched to a gene; V was cut back by 5 bases and J by 2 bases. The CDR3 has 15 residues. Germline CDR1 is MNHEY and CDR2 is SMNVEV (reference sequence).

The chain uses TRBV6-5 and TRBJ1-2, with 9 bases identical to TRBD1. The V gene's germline CDR1 is MNHEY and CDR2 SVGAGI. J gave up 2 bases and V 5 bases, and 3 bases lay outside the gene matches. CDR3 size: 14 residues. The CDR3 region is CASSRDRGNYGYTF. The CDR3 nucleotides read TGTGCCAGCAGTCGAGACAGGGGGAACTATGGCTACACCTTC.

This clone appeared a single time. The rearrangement links TRBV28 to TRBJ1-5, with D tentatively TRBD1 (5 bases). The V end was cut by 7 bases, the J end by 7 bases, with 11 bases between. The CDR3 covers 12 residues. Per the germline V gene, CDR1 is MDHEN and CDR2 is SYDVKM. For the CDR3, the DNA is TGTGCCAGCACCTGGGGCCAACAGCCCCAGCATTTT. It codes for CASTWGQQPQHF.